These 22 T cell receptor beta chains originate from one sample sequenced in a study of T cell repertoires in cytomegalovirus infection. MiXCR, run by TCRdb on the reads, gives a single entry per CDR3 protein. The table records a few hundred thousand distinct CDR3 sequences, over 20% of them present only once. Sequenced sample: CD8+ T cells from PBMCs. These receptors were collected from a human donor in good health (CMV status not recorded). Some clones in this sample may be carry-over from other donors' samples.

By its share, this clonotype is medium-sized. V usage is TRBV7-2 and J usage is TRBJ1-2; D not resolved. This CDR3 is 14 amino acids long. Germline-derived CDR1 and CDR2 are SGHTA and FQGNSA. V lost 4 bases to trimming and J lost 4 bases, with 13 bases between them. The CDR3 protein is CASSYWSGTYGYTF. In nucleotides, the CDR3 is TGTGCCAGCAGCTATTGGTCGGGAACCTATGGCTACACCTTC.

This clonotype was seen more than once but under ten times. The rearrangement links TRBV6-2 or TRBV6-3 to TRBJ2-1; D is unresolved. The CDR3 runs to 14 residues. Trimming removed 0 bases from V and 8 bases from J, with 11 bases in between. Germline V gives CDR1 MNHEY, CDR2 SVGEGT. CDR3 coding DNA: TGTGCCAGCAGTTACTCCGGCTTATGGGATGAGCAGTTCTTC. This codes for CASSYSGLWDEQFF.

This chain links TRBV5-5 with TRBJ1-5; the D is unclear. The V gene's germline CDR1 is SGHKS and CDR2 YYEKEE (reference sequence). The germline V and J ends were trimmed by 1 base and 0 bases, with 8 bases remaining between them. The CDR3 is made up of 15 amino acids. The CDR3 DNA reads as TGTGCCAGCAGCTTGTATGGGGATAGCAATCAGCCCCAGCATTTT. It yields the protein CASSLYGDSNQPQHF.

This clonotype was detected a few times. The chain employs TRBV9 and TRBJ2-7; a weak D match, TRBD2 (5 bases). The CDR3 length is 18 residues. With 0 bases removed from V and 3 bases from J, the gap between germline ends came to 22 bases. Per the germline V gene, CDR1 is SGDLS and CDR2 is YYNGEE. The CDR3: CASSVEPLGEMRSYEQYF. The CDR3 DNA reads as TGTGCCAGCAGCGTAGAGCCCCTTGGGGAGATGCGGAGCTACGAGCAGTACTTC.

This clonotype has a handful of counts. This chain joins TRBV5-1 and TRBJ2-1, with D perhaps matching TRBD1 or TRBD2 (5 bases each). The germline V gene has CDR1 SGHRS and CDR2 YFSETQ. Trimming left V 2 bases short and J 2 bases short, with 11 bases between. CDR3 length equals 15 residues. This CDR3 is CASSFGGRTYNEQFF. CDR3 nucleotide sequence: TGCGCCAGCAGCTTTGGGGGACGAACCTACAATGAGCAGTTCTTC.

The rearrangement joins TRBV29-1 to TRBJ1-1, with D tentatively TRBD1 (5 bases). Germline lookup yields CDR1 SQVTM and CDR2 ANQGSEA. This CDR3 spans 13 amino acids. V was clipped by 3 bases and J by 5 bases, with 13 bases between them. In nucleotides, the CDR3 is TGCAGCGTTGATATGGGGGTCGGGACTGAAGCTTTCTTT. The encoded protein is CSVDMGVGTEAFF.

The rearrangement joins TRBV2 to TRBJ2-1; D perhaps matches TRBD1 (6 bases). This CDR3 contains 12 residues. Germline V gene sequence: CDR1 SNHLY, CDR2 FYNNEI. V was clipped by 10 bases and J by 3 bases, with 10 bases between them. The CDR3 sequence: CATRGGYNEQFF. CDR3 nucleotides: TGTGCCACCAGGGGTGGCTACAATGAGCAGTTCTTC. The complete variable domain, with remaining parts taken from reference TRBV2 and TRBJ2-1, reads EPEVTQTPSHQVTQMGQEVILRCVPISNHLYFYWYRQILGQKVEFLVSFYNNEISEKSEIFDDQFSVERPDGSNFTLKIRSTKLEDSAMYFCATRGGYNEQFFGPGTRLTVL.

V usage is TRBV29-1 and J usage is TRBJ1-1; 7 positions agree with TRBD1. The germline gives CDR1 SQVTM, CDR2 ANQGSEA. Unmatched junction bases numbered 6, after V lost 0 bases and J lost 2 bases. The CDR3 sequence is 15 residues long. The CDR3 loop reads CSVEDPTGINTEAFF. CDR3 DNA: TGCAGCGTTGAAGATCCGACAGGGATCAACACTGAAGCTTTCTTT.

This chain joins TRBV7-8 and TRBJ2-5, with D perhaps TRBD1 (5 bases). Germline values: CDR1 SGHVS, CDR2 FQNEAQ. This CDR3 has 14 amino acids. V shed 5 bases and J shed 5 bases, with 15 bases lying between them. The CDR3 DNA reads TGTGCCAGCAGCCTAACAGGCCCTGGGGAGACCCAGTACTTC. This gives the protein CASSLTGPGETQYF.

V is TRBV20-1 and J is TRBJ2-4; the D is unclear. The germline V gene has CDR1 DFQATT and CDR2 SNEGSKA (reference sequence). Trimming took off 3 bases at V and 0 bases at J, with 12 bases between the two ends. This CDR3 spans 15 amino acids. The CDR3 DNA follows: TGCAGTGCTAGTAGGGAAACCCTAGCCAAAAACATTCAGTACTTC. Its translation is CSASRETLAKNIQYF.

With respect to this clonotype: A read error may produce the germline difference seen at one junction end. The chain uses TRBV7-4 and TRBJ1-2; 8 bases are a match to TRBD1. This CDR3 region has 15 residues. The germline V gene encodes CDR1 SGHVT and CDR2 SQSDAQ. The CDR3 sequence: CASSFLTGDNYSYTF. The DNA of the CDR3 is TGTGCCAGCAGCTTTTTGACAGGGGACAACTATAGCTACACCTTC. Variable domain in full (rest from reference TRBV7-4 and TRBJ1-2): GAGVSQSPRYKVAKRGRDVALRCDSISGHVTLYWYRQTLGQGSEVLTYSQSDAQRDKSGRPSGRFSAERPERSVSTLKIQRTEQGDSAVYLCASSFLTGDNYSYTFGSGTRLTVV.

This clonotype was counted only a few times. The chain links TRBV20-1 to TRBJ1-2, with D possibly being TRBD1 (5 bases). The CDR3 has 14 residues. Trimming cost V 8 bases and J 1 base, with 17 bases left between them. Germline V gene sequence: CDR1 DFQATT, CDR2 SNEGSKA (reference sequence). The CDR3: CSPYGGYSNYGYTF. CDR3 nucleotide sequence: TGCAGTCCATATGGGGGTTACAGTAACTATGGCTACACCTTC.

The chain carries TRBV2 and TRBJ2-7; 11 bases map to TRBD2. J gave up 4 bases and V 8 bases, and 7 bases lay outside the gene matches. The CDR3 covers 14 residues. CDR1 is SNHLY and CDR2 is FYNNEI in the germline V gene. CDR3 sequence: CASGGLAVMYEQYF. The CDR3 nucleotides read TGTGCCAGCGGGGGACTAGCGGTGATGTACGAGCAGTACTTC.

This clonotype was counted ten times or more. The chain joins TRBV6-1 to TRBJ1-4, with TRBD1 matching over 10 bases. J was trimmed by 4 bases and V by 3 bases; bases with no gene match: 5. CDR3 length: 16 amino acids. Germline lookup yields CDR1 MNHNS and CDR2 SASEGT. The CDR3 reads CASSEDRGIGNEKLFF. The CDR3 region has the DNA TGTGCCAGCAGTGAGGACAGGGGGATCGGTAATGAAAAACTGTTTTTT.

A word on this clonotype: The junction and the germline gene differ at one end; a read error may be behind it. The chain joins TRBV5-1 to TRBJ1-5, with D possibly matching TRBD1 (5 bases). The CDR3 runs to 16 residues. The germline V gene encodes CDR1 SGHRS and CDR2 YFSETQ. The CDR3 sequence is CASSLVRSGRNQHQHF. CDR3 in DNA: TGCGCCAGCAGCTTGGTTCGATCAGGGCGCAATCAGCACCAGCATTTT.

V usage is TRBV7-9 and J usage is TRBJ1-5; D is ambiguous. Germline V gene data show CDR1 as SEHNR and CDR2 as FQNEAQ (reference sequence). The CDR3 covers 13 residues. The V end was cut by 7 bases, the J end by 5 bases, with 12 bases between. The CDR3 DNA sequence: TGTGCCAGCAACCTGGGCCGTGATCAGCCCCAGCATTTT. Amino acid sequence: CASNLGRDQPQHF.

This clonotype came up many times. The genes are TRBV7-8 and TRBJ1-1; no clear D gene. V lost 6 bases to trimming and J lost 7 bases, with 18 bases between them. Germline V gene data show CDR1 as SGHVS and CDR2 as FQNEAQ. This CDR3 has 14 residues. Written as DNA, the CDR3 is TGTGCCAGCAGTTCTACCCCAAGCGCGGGTGAAGCTTTCTTT. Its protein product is CASSSTPSAGEAFF. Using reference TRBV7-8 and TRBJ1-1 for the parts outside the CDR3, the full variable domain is GAGVSQSPRYKVAKRGQDVALRCDPISGHVSLFWYQQALGQGPEFLTYFQNEAQLDKSGLPSDRFFAERPEGSVSTLKIQRTQQEDSAVYLCASSSTPSAGEAFFGQGTRLTVV.

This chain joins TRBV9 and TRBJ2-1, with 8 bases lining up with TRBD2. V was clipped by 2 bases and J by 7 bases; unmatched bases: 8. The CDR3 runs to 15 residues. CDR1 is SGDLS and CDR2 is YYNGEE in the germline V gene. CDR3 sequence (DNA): TGTGCCAGCAGCGTCTCGACGGGGGGGCATAATGAGCAGTTCTTC. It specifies CASSVSTGGHNEQFF.

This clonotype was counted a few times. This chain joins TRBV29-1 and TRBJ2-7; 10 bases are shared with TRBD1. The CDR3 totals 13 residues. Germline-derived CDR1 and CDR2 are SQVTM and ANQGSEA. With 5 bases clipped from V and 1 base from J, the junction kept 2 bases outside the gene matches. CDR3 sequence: CSVRQGASYEQYF. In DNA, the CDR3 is TGCAGCGTTCGACAGGGGGCTTCCTACGAGCAGTACTTC.

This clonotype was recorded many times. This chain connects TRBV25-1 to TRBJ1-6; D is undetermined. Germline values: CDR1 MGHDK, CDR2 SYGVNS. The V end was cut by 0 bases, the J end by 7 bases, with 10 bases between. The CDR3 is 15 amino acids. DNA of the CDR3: TGTGCCAGCAGTGAATATGGAGGAGTGAATTCACCCCTCCACTTT. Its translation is CASSEYGGVNSPLHF.

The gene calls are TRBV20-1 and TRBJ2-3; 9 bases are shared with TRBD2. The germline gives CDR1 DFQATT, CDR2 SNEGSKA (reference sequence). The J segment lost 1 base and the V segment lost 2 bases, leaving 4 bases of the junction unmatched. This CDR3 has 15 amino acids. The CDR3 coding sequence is TGCAGTGCTAGAAAGCGGGGGGTGGGCACAGATACGCAGTATTTT. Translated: CSARKRGVGTDTQYF.

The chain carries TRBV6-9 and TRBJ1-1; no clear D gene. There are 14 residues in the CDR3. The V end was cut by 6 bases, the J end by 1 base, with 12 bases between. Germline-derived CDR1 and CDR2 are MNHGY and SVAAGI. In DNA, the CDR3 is TGTGCCAGCAGCAAACGGGGTCCGAACACTGAAGCTTTCTTT. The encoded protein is CASSKRGPNTEAFF.